This T cell receptor (beta chain) originates from a study of Ad26.COV2.S vaccination and SARS-CoV-2 variants. There are 15 residues in the CDR3. The junction had 5 bases not matched to a gene; V was cut back by 4 bases and J by 1 base. Germline assignment: CDR1 SNHLY and CDR2 FYNNEI. The treatment is: 19 received Ad26.COV2.S at low or high dose, single or two shots; five or six received placebo; per-sample allocation not given. On day 63 after the first injection, vaccine and placebo recipients gave samples. Sequencing used immunoSEQ multiplex PCR; TCRdb keeps in-frame clones, though not all of them. Among over 400,000 clones listed, over 80% were seen once.

This sample comprised peripheral blood, obtained in a trial of Ad26.COV2.S vaccine versus placebo. The chain uses TRBV2 and TRBJ1-2; TRBD1 aligns across 8 bases. This receptor was identified in a person aged 18 to 59 who received the Ad26.COV2.S COVID-19 vaccine or a placebo. The CDR3 protein is CASSVQGAFNYGYTF. The CDR3 DNA follows: TGTGCCAGCAGTGTGCAGGGGGCGTTTAACTATGGCTACACCTTC.